This record covers a single T cell receptor beta chain. This sample was taken from a study of OX40 agonist ivuxolimab in advanced cancers. Study as a whole: Patients were given ivuxolimab, an antibody that agonizes OX40 (CD134). Intravenous ivuxolimab at 0.01 to 10 mg/kg was given to patients every 2 weeks. A partial response was reached by three patients: one with hepatocellular carcinoma and two with cutaneous melanoma.

The CDR3 has 15 amino acids. The germline V and J ends were trimmed by 3 bases and 6 bases, with 18 bases remaining between them. Germline assignment: CDR1 MGHRA and CDR2 YSYEKL. Measured with immunoSEQ multiplex PCR; TCRdb has only the in-frame clones, and not every one. The sample includes about 83,000 clones, approximately 85% seen only once; the top ten take 0.5% to 0.8%. This TCR came from an adult with an advanced solid tumor such as melanoma, head and neck, liver or kidney cancer. Sequenced material: CD4+ or CD8+ T cells sorted from blood, taken in a trial of the OX40 agonist ivuxolimab. The J gene is TRBJ2-7, the V gene TRBV4-1, with D possibly being TRBD1 (6 bases). CDR3 sequence (DNA): TGCGCCAGCAGCCAGGGATCCGCAGGGGATTCCGAGCAGTACTTC. It codes for CASSQGSAGDSEQYF.